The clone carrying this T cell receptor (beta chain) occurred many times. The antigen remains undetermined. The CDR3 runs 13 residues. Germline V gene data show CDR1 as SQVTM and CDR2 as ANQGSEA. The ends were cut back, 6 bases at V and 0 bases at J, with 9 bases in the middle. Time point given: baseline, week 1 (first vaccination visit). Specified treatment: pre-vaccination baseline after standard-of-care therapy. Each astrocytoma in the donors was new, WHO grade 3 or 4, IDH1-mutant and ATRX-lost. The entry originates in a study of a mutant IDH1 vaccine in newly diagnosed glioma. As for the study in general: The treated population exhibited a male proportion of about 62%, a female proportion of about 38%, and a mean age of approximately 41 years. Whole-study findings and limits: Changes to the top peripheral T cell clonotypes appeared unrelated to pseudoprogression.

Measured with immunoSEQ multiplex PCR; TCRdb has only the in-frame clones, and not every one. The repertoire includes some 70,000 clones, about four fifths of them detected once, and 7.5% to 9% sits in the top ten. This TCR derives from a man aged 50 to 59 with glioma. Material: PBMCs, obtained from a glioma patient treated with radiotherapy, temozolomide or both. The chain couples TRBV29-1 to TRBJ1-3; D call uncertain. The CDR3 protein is CSVARGSGNTIYF. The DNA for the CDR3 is TGCAGCGTAGCCCGGGGCTCTGGAAACACCATATATTTT.